The 14 T cell receptor beta chains given below trace back to one sample, sequenced in a study of blood T cell repertoires in COVID-19. TCRdb's copy holds only in-frame clones and misses some; the assay was immunoSEQ multiplex PCR. The sample carries 140,000 or so clones, over 70% recorded once. The material sequenced was peripheral blood. Receptors were obtained from a woman aged 45-60 years with acute or convalescent COVID-19.

The CDR3 nucleotides read TGTGCCAGCCGCAGGGAGGTTAAAAACATTCAGTACTTC. It encodes CASRREVKNIQYF. The J gene is TRBJ2-4, the V gene TRBV6-5, with D possibly being TRBD2 (6 bases). V lost 8 bases and J lost 4, with 12 bases in between. The CDR3 loop spans 13 amino acids. CDR1 is MNHEY, CDR2 SVGAGI, per germline.

The V call is TRBV3-1 (or the pseudogene TRBV3-2), the J call TRBJ2-1; perhaps TRBD2 as D (5 bases). CDR1 LGHDT and CDR2 YNNKEL come from the germline V gene (reference sequence). Trimming removed 1 base from V and 6 bases from J, with 10 bases in between. The CDR3 has 14 residues. Here the CDR3 reads CASSQGVASNEQFF. The DNA for the CDR3 is TGTGCCAGCAGCCAAGGTGTAGCGAGCAATGAGCAGTTCTTC.

This clone was counted a few times. The chain uses TRBV3-1 (or the pseudogene TRBV3-2) and TRBJ2-2; 8 nucleotides align to TRBD1. The germline CDR1 and CDR2 sequences are LGHDT and YNNKEL (reference sequence). The CDR3 is made up of 14 amino acids. V gave up 4 bases and J gave up 4 bases; unmatched junction bases: 2. The CDR3 region has the DNA TGTGCCAGCAGCCTACAGGGGGGCACCGGGGAGCTGTTTTTT. Translation: CASSLQGGTGELFF.

This clone appeared a single time. This sequence joins TRBV3-1 (or the pseudogene TRBV3-2) and TRBJ1-5, with D possibly TRBD1 on 6 matching bases. CDR1 and CDR2 from the germline V gene are LGHDT and YNNKEL (reference sequence). With 5 bases removed from V and 0 bases from J, the gap between germline ends came to 14 bases. The CDR3 covers 16 residues. This CDR3 reads CASSASGTYSNQPQHF. The DNA of the CDR3 is TGTGCCAGCAGCGCCTCCGGGACATATAGCAATCAGCCCCAGCATTTT.

The J gene is TRBJ2-3, the V gene TRBV4-1, with TRBD2 matching over 8 bases. Germline-derived CDR1 and CDR2 are MGHRA and YSYEKL. The V segment lost 0 bases and the J segment 2 bases; nucleotides outside the gene matches: 7. The CDR3 is 17 amino acids. The DNA for the CDR3 is TGCGCCAGCAGCCAAGATCTTTTAGCGGGGTTCACAGATACGCAGTATTTT. This codes for CASSQDLLAGFTDTQYF.

In its sample, this clone was seen a few times. The V gene is TRBV10-3, the J gene TRBJ1-2, with a tentative D call TRBD1 (6 bases). This CDR3 has 13 amino acids. Germline-derived CDR1 and CDR2 are ENHRY and SYGVKD. Trimming removed 4 bases at V and 6 bases at J, with 12 bases between. In DNA form, the CDR3 reads TGTGCCATCAGTGGGGACAAGGAGGATGGCTACACCTTC. As protein: CAISGDKEDGYTF.

The J gene is TRBJ2-7, the V gene TRBV6-5; D is undetermined. V dropped 8 bases and J dropped 3 bases, with 8 bases sitting between them. Germline CDR1 and CDR2: MNHEY and SVGAGI. The CDR3 runs 11 residues. The CDR3 nucleotides are TGTGCCAGCGCGCGAGGCTACGAGCAGTACTTC. Encoded protein: CASARGYEQYF.

The J gene is TRBJ1-1, the V gene TRBV7-9; TRBD1 might be the D (5 bases). The V gene's germline CDR1 is SEHNR and CDR2 FQNEAQ (reference sequence). Trimming removed 5 bases at V and 3 bases at J, with 13 bases between. This CDR3 has 14 residues. Here the CDR3 DNA reads TGTGCCAGCAGCCGCTCCGCGGGGGACACTGAAGCTTTCTTT. Encoded protein: CASSRSAGDTEAFF.

The V gene is TRBV6-5, the J gene TRBJ2-5, with D perhaps TRBD2 (5 bases). Germline lookup yields CDR1 MNHEY and CDR2 SVGAGI. The CDR3 loop spans 15 amino acids. V lost 7 bases and J lost 5, with 20 bases in between. The chain's CDR3 is CASTFTPGSEETQYF. In DNA, the CDR3 is TGTGCCAGCACCTTCACCCCGGGGAGCGAGGAGACCCAGTACTTC.

V gene TRBV28 combines with J gene TRBJ2-2; TRBD2 matches at 7 bases. The trim removed 10 bases at V and 4 bases at J, leaving 6 bases unmatched. The CDR3 runs to 13 residues. Germline V gene data show CDR1 as MDHEN and CDR2 as SYDVKM. The CDR3 DNA reads TGTGCCACCCGACTAGCCGTCACCGGGGAGCTGTTTTTT. This sequence encodes CATRLAVTGELFF.

The rearrangement links TRBV4-2 to TRBJ2-7; TRBD2 agrees at 16 bases. The V gene's germline CDR1 is LGHNA and CDR2 YNFKEQ. Unmatched junction bases numbered 4, after V lost 2 bases and J lost 0 bases. The CDR3 covers 18 residues. The CDR3 sequence: CASSQWGLAGGSSYEQYF. DNA of the CDR3: TGTGCCAGCAGCCAATGGGGACTAGCGGGGGGGAGCTCCTACGAGCAGTACTTC.

At least ten counts were recorded for this clone. The CDR3 DNA sequence: TGTGCCAGCAGCTCTAGTATTTATGAGCAGTTCTTC. Amino acids: CASSSSIYEQFF. V and J are TRBV7-9 and TRBJ2-1, with D unresolved. The CDR3 contains 12 residues. V lost 4 bases and J lost 8, with 9 bases in between. Germline CDR1 and CDR2: SEHNR and FQNEAQ (reference sequence).

This clone was counted a single time. This chain uses TRBV6-6 with TRBJ2-5; the D is unclear. Trimming took off 0 bases at V and 4 bases at J, with 15 bases between the two ends. This CDR3 spans 16 amino acids. Germline CDR1 is MNHNY and CDR2 is SVGAGI (reference sequence). This chain's CDR3 is CASSYSKTDLRETQYF. CDR3 nucleotide sequence: TGTGCCAGCAGTTACTCGAAAACAGACCTCCGAGAGACCCAGTACTTC.

This chain joins TRBV3-1 (or the pseudogene TRBV3-2) and TRBJ1-1; unclear D gene. CDR3 length: 13 residues. V gave up 4 bases and J gave up 1 base, with 7 bases separating them. Germline V gene data show CDR1 as LGHDT and CDR2 as YNNKEL (reference sequence). The CDR3 DNA follows: TGTGCCAGCAGCCCGTCAGAGAACACTGAAGCTTTCTTT. Translated: CASSPSENTEAFF.